These 3 T cell receptor beta chains were sequenced from one sample in a study of Graves' ophthalmopathy and Graves' hyperthyroidism. Amplifying from RNA transcripts, the study obtained TCR beta CDR3 regions. HTBI primers primed a first-round RT-PCR, and a second-round multiplex PCR followed. TCRdb reprocessed the multiplex PCR reads with MiXCR, giving one entry per CDR3 protein. This repertoire shows about 740,000 distinct CDR3 sequences, 40% found once; its top ten account for 40% to 45%. The sequenced sample consisted of peripheral blood. The receptors were sampled from an adult man with Graves' ophthalmopathy.

The chain joins TRBV7-9 to TRBJ1-2; the D is unclear. With 6 bases removed from V and 4 bases from J, the gap between germline ends came to 12 bases. In germline, CDR1 is SEHNR, CDR2 FQNEAQ (reference sequence). This CDR3 spans 13 amino acids. The CDR3 is CASRVAGSYGYTF. CDR3 DNA: TGTGCCAGCAGGGTGGCAGGCTCCTATGGCTACACCTTC.

Ten or more counts support this clonotype. CDR3 protein: CASRFDTSGYTF. In nucleotides, the CDR3 is TGTGCCAGCAGATTTGACACGTCAGGCTACACCTTC. This sequence joins TRBV2 and TRBJ1-2; no firm D call. The germline V and J ends were trimmed by 6 bases and 8 bases, with 13 bases remaining between them. CDR1 SNHLY and CDR2 FYNNEI come from the germline V gene. The CDR3 length is 12 residues.

This clonotype has just a few counts. V and J are TRBV10-3 and TRBJ2-7; 11 bases are shared with TRBD2. The trim removed 2 bases at V and 7 bases at J, leaving 13 bases unmatched. Germline V gene data show CDR1 as ENHRY and CDR2 as SYGVKD. CDR3 length equals 17 residues. The CDR3 region is CAISERVAGGPSSEQYF. The CDR3 region has the DNA TGTGCCATCAGTGAGAGGGTAGCGGGGGGGCCTTCGAGTGAGCAGTACTTC.